This T cell receptor beta chain was profiled in a study of cytomegalovirus exposure and HLA in healthy donors. Libraries were prepared by immunoSEQ multiplex PCR; TCRdb keeps only in-frame clonotypes and omits some of them. The repertoire holds about 98,000 clones, with 87% as singletons. General observations from the study: The study recorded more than 150 TCR beta chains that were cytomegalovirus-associated.

A single count supports this clone. Its antigen is unidentified. Donors were drawn from the approximately 120-subject validation cohort, separate from the roughly 610-subject first cohort. The TCR originated in a man between 18 and 29 years old in good health and CMV-seropositive. Sequencing was carried out using PBMCs.

The CDR3 DNA is TGTGCCAGCAGCGCCGGGACAGGGGGAACTATCTCTGGAAACACCATATATTTT. It encodes CASSAGTGGTISGNTIYF. V and J are TRBV5-6 and TRBJ1-3; 11 bases are a match to TRBD1. Germline CDR1 and CDR2: SGHDT and YYEEEE. Germline trimming cut 4 bases from V and 0 bases from J; bases unmatched to any gene: 9. This CDR3 spans 18 amino acids.